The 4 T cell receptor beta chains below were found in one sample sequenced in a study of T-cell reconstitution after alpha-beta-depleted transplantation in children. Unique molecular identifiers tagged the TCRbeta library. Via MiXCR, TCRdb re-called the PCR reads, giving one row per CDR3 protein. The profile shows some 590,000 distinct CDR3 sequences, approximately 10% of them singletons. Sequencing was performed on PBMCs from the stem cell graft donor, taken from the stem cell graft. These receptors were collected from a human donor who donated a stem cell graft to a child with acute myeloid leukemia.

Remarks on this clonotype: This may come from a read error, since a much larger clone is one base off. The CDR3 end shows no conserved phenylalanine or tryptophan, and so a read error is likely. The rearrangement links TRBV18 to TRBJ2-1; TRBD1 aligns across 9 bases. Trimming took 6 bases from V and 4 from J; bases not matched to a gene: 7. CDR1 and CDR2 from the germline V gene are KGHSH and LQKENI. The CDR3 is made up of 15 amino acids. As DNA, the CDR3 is TGTGCCAGCTCCCGCCAGACAGGGGGTTACAATGAGCAGTTCTGC. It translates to CASSRQTGGYNEQFC.

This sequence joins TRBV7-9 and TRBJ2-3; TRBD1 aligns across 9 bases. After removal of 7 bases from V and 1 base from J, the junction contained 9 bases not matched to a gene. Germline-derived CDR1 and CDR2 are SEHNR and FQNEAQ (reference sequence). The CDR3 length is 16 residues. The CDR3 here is CASNRMDRGGTDTQYF. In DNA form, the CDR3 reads TGTGCCAGCAACCGAATGGACAGGGGAGGCACAGATACGCAGTATTTT.

The CDR3 reads CASSSVASVNTGELFF. The CDR3 DNA is TGTGCCAGCAGCTCCGTCGCTAGCGTGAACACCGGGGAGCTGTTTTTT. V gene TRBV11-3 combines with J gene TRBJ2-2, with a possible D match to TRBD2 (6 bases). The CDR3 length is 16 residues. Germline lookup yields CDR1 SGHNT and CDR2 YENEEA. Trimming cost V 4 bases and J 1 base, with 13 bases left between them. Variable domain in full (rest from reference TRBV11-3 and TRBJ2-2): EAGVVQSPRYKIIEKKQPVAFWCNPISGHNTLYWYLQNLGQGPELLIRYENEEAVDDSQLPKDRFSAERLKGVDSTLKIQPAELGDSAVYLCASSSVASVNTGELFFGEGSRLTVL.

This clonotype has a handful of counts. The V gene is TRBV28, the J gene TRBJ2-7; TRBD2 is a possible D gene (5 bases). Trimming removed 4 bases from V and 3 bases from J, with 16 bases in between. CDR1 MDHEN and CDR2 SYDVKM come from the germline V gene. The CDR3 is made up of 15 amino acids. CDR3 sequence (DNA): TGTGCCAGCAGTTCGACTACCCTCTTTCTCTACGAGCAGTACTTC. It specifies CASSSTTLFLYEQYF.